This note documents a single T cell receptor beta chain sequence. In the authors' workflow: Reference gene primer amplification gave nucleated cell count estimates. Assay used: immunoSEQ multiplex PCR; TCRdb lists only in-frame clones, some missing. That table furnishes V, J and clone size, whereas the DNA furnished D and trimming. The sample has 100,000 or so clones, around four fifths seen once. The data are from a study of blood T cell repertoires in COVID-19. Study-level information: Samples taken during acute and convalescent COVID-19 were collected in the United States, Italy and Spain. PBMCs, B-cell-depleted T cells, or T cells provided the cDNA or gDNA that made up the material.

Specimen: peripheral blood. The clonotype comes from a woman aged 70 to 79 with acute or convalescent COVID-19.

CDR3 sequence reads: CASSSGHPPETQYF. The CDR3 nucleotides read TGTGCCAGTAGTTCGGGACACCCGCCAGAGACCCAGTACTTC. The V gene is TRBV19, the J gene TRBJ2-5; tentative D call: TRBD1 (6 bases). This CDR3 has 14 amino acids. In germline, CDR1 is LNHDA, CDR2 SQIVND (reference sequence). The ends were cut back, 5 bases at V and 4 bases at J, with 14 bases in the middle.